The clone carrying this T cell receptor (beta chain) came up a few times. Its antigen is not identified. These data come from a study of blood T cells in healthy people across ages. The overall study: Researchers report that template switching captured about one barcoded beta molecule per two T cells.

V lost 7 bases and J lost 1; bases outside the gene matches: 4. This CDR3 has 14 amino acids. Germline CDR1 and CDR2: MNHEY and SVGEGT. The study, taken as a whole, reports: Samples with more naive T cells showed higher observed beta diversity.

A J-beta primer mix and a sample-barcoded 5' primer were used in a second PCR of roughly 6 to 12 cycles. The authors tagged each cDNA molecule using a template-switch adaptor with 12 random nucleotides. Using its own MiXCR run on the 5' RACE reads, TCRdb lists one record per CDR3 protein. Of 850,000 to 1,100,000 distinct CDR3 sequences in the sample, about two fifths were seen once. The rearrangement uses TRBV6-2 or TRBV6-3 and TRBJ1-2, with 9 bases aligning to TRBD1. Input material: blood. The origin of this receptor is a man between 18 and 29 years old in good health. Here the CDR3 reads CASTRDRVNYGYTF. CDR3 DNA: TGTGCCAGCACCCGGGACAGGGTTAACTATGGCTACACCTTC.